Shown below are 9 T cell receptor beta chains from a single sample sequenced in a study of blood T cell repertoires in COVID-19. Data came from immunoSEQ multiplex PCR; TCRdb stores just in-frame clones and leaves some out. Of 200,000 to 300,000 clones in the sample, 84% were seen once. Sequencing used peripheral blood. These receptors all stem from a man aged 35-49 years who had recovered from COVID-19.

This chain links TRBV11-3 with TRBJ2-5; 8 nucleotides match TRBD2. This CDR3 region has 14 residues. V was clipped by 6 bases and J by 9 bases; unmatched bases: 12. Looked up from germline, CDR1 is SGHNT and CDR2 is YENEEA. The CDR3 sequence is CASSRTGGVFPQYF. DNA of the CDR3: TGTGCCAGCAGTCGGACGGGAGGGGTTTTTCCCCAGTACTTC.

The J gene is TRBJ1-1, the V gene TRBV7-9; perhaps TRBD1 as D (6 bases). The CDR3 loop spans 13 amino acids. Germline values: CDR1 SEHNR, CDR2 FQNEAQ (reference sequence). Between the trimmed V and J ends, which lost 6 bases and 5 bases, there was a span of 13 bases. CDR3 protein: CASRGIQGTEAFF. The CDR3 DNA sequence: TGTGCCAGCAGGGGAATACAGGGAACTGAAGCTTTCTTT.

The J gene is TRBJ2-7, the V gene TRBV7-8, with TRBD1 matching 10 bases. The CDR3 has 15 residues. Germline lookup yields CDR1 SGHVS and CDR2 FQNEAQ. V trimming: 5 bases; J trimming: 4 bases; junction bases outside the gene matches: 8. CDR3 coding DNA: TGTGCCAGCAGCACCGGGACAGGGGCAAATTACGAGCAGTACTTC. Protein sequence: CASSTGTGANYEQYF.

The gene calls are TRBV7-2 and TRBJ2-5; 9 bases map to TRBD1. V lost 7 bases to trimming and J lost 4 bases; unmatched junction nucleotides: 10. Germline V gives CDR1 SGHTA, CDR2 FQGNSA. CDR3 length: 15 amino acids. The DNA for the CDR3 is TGTGCCAGCATCCCGGGGACAGGGATTGGAGAGACCCAGTACTTC. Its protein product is CASIPGTGIGETQYF.

CDR3 residues: CASSLAVGAGANVLTF. CDR3 bases: TGCGCCAGCAGCTTGGCCGTGGGAGCTGGGGCCAACGTCCTGACTTTC. The V call is TRBV5-1, the J call TRBJ2-6; D is possibly TRBD2 (5 bases). Per germline, CDR1 SGHRS and CDR2 YFSETQ. The V and J ends lost 0 bases and 2 bases respectively, with 9 bases between them. The CDR3 covers 16 residues.

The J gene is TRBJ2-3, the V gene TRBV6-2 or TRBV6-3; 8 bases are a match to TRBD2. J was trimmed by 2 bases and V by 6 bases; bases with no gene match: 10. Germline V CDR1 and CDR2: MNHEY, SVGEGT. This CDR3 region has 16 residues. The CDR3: CASSPGRGGYTDTQYF. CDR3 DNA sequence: TGTGCCAGCAGCCCAGGTCGGGGGGGATACACAGATACGCAGTATTTT.

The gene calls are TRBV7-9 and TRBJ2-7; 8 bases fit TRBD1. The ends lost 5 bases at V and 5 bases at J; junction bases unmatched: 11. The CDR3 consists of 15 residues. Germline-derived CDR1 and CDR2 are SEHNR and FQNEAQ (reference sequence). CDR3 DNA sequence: TGTGCCAGCAGCCAACTCCGGGACAGGATCAACGAGCAGTACTTC. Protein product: CASSQLRDRINEQYF.

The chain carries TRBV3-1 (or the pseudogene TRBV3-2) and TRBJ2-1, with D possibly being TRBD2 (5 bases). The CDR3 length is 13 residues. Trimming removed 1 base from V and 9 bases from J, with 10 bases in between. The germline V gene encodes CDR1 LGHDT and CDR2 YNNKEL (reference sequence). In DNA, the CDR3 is TGTGCCAGCAGCCAAGGAGTTGCGGGTGAGCAGTTCTTC. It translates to CASSQGVAGEQFF.

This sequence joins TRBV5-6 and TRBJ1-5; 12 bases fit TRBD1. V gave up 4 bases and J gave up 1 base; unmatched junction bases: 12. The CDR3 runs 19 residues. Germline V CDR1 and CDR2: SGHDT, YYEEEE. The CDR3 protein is CASSLGTGGELESNQPQHF. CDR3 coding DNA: TGTGCCAGCAGCCTCGGGACAGGGGGCGAATTGGAGAGCAATCAGCCCCAGCATTTT.